Here is one T cell receptor beta chain with its context. Its antigen remains unidentified. This sample is drawn from a study of T cell responses to AZD1222 COVID-19 vaccine. Study conclusions and caveats: White British ancestry dominated among donors, who included more females, and clonal diversity was possibly underestimated.

Per germline, CDR1 SGHAT and CDR2 FQNNGV. The ends lost 1 base at V and 4 bases at J; junction bases unmatched: 9. The CDR3 contains 17 residues. Repertoires were generated with immunoSEQ multiplex PCR, while TCRdb's copy carries only in-frame clones and drops some. The profile shows approximately 150,000 clones, roughly nine tenths of them singletons. The receptor's source is an adult who received the MenACWY meningococcal vaccine as a control. J is TRBJ1-1 and V is TRBV11-2, with 10 bases fitting TRBD1. The sequencing used peripheral blood, collected 28 days after the second dose of the MenACWY control vaccine. The CDR3 coding sequence is TGTGCCAGCAGCTTAGTAGGGGGGACAGGGGCGAGCACTGAAGCTTTCTTT. This gives the protein CASSLVGGTGASTEAFF.